This record covers a single T cell receptor beta chain. This entry is derived from a study of OX40 agonist ivuxolimab in advanced cancers. In germline, CDR1 is MDHEN, CDR2 SYDVKM. The V end lost 10 bases, the J end lost 2 bases, and 10 bases lay between the germline ends. The CDR3 length is 12 residues. Profiling relied on immunoSEQ multiplex PCR, and the TCRdb table lists in-frame clones only, not all of them. Counted here are 90,000 or so clones, roughly 89% occurring once; the ten biggest clones make up approximately 0.35%. The chain joins TRBV28 to TRBJ2-3, with unresolved D. This sample comprised CD4+ or CD8+ T cells sorted from blood, obtained in a trial of the OX40 agonist ivuxolimab. The sequence derives from an adult with an advanced solid tumor such as melanoma, head and neck, liver or kidney cancer. The CDR3 reads CAILSPTDTQYF. The CDR3 DNA sequence: TGTGCCATCTTAAGCCCCACAGATACGCAGTATTTT.